This T cell receptor beta chain was identified in a study of T cells in Graves' hyperthyroidism and ophthalmopathy. Broader study findings: Peripheral blood also featured most of the thyroid clonotypes expanded above 0.001. Ophthalmopathy, as predicted by the model, came a median about seven months after the prediction.

Template material for amplifying TCR beta CDR3 regions consisted of RNA transcripts. First-round RT-PCR targeting the TCR CDR3 was performed with the HTBI primer set. TCRdb recomputed calls from the multiplex PCR reads with MiXCR, one row per CDR3 protein. Of over 150,000 distinct CDR3 sequences listed, around 17% were seen once; the top ten hold 53%. The CDR3 is made up of 15 amino acids. The germline gives CDR1 LNHDA, CDR2 SQIVND (reference sequence). V gave up 4 bases and J gave up 2 bases; unmatched junction bases: 5. As for this clonotype: What it binds is not known.

No ophthalmopathy progression within 18 months constituted stable Graves' hyperthyroidism. The sequencing input was blood. The sequence derives from a woman between 45 and 60 years old with Graves' hyperthyroidism. The rearrangement uses TRBV19 and TRBJ1-3; the match to TRBD1 covers 7 bases. CDR3 region: CASSRQGLAGNTIYF. DNA for the CDR3: TGTGCCAGTAGTAGACAGGGTCTGGCTGGAAACACCATATATTTT.